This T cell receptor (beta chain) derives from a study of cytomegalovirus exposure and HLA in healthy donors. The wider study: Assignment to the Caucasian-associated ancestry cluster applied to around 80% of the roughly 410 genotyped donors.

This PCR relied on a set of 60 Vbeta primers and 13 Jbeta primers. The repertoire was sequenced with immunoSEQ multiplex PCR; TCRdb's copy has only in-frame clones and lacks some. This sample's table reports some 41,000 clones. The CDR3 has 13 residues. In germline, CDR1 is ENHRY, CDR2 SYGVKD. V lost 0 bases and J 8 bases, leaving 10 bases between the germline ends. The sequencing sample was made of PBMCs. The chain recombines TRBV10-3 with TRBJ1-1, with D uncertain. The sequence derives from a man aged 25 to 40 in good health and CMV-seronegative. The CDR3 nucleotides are TGTGCCATCAGTGAGTCCACGGGAACCGAAGCTTTCTTT. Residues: CAISESTGTEAFF.